The source of this T cell receptor beta chain is a study of identical twins. CDR3 length: 13 amino acids. Trimming cost V 2 bases and J 9 bases, with 11 bases left between them. The germline CDR1 and CDR2 sequences are MDHEN and SYDVKM. Regarding the study as a whole: Findings depended on cross-sectional statistics rather than tracking the same donors. Zero-insertion results could be subject to partial confounding by invariant MAIT and iNKT cells.

Turning to this clonotype: The antigen is undetermined.

Addition of a universal primer site occurred through template switching, and cDNA carried unique molecular identifiers. One entry per CDR3 protein results from TCRdb running MiXCR on the 5' RACE reads. Of approximately 350,000 distinct CDR3 sequences in the sample, 12% were seen once. These sequences were also reported in another study, on yellow fever vaccine responses in identical twins.

Sequences were obtained from CD8+ T cells sorted from blood. The source of this sequence is a woman between 18 and 29 years old in good health. The chain carries TRBV28 and TRBJ2-1, with D perhaps TRBD2 (6 bases). CDR3 protein: CASSLGLTGEQFF. The CDR3 bases are TGTGCCAGCAGTTTAGGACTAACCGGTGAGCAGTTCTTC. Full variable domain (missing parts from reference TRBV28 and TRBJ2-1): DVKVTQSSRYLVKRTGEKVFLECVQDMDHENMFWYRQDPGLGLRLIYFSYDVKMKEKGDIPEGYSVSREKKERFSLILESASTNQTSMYLCASSLGLTGEQFFGPGTRLTVL.